These 14 T cell receptor beta chains came from one sample sequenced in a study of cytomegalovirus exposure and HLA in healthy donors. A multiplex PCR was run with 60 Vbeta primers and 13 Jbeta primers. The table came from immunoSEQ multiplex PCR; TCRdb's copy has only in-frame clones and leaves some out. The repertoire holds 200,000 to 300,000 clones, with 84% as singletons. Source material: PBMCs. The source of these receptors is a woman in her 40s in good health and CMV-seropositive.

J is TRBJ1-4 and V is TRBV5-4; weak D call: TRBD1 (5 bases). Germline values: CDR1 SGHNT, CDR2 YYREEE (reference sequence). The CDR3 has 17 residues. Trimming pared 3 bases from V and 4 bases from J, leaving 19 bases between. The CDR3 bases are TGTGCCAGCAGCTCTACCCGTCGGGGGAGAGGTAATGAAAAACTGTTTTTT. Translation: CASSSTRRGRGNEKLFF. Based on the CDR3 plus reference TRBV5-4 and TRBJ1-4, the full variable domain is ETGVTQSPTHLIKTRGQQVTLRCSSQSGHNTVSWYQQALGQGPQFIFQYYREEENGRGNFPPRFSGLQFPNYSSELNVNALELDDSALYLCASSSTRRGRGNEKLFFGSGTQLSVL.

The rearrangement joins TRBV4-3 to TRBJ2-7, with a weak D call TRBD1 (5 bases). Germline-derived CDR1 and CDR2 are LGHNA and YSLEER. The CDR3 loop spans 15 amino acids. Trimming took 0 bases from V and 4 from J, leaving 13 bases between them. CDR3 bases: TGCGCCAGCAGCCAAGACTTCAGGGCAGGGTACGAGCAGTACTTC. It codes for CASSQDFRAGYEQYF.

V usage is TRBV2 and J usage is TRBJ2-3; 13 nucleotides align to TRBD2. This CDR3 spans 16 amino acids. With 10 bases clipped from V and 6 bases from J, the junction kept 13 bases outside the gene matches. Germline assignment: CDR1 SNHLY and CDR2 FYNNEI. The CDR3: CATSGTSGTPWDTQYF. The CDR3 coding sequence is TGTGCCACTTCCGGGACTAGCGGGACCCCTTGGGATACGCAGTATTTT. The full variable domain, its missing parts supplied by reference TRBV2 and TRBJ2-3, is EPEVTQTPSHQVTQMGQEVILRCVPISNHLYFYWYRQILGQKVEFLVSFYNNEISEKSEIFDDQFSVERPDGSNFTLKIRSTKLEDSAMYFCATSGTSGTPWDTQYFGPGTRLTVL.

V usage is TRBV4-1 and J usage is TRBJ2-3; 9 bases are shared with TRBD1. Germline V CDR1 and CDR2: MGHRA, YSYEKL. The CDR3 runs 16 residues. V was pared by 0 bases and J by 6 bases, with 7 bases of the junction left unmatched. The chain's CDR3 is CASSQDYGQGYDTQYF. The DNA for the CDR3 is TGCGCCAGCAGCCAAGACTATGGACAGGGGTACGATACGCAGTATTTT.

This chain joins TRBV5-4 and TRBJ1-1, with D perhaps TRBD1 (6 bases). V shed 4 bases and J shed 1 base, with 14 bases lying between them. The CDR3 is 15 residues long. CDR1 is SGHNT, CDR2 YYREEE, per germline (reference sequence). The chain's CDR3 is CASSPRNRANTEAFF. DNA for the CDR3: TGTGCCAGCAGCCCCCGTAACAGGGCGAACACTGAAGCTTTCTTT.

The rearrangement uses TRBV7-3 and TRBJ1-2; possibly TRBD1 for D (5 bases). The CDR3 covers 14 residues. The germline CDR1 and CDR2 sequences are SGHTA and FQGTGA. Trimming took off 5 bases at V and 8 bases at J, with 18 bases between the two ends. This CDR3 is CASSPSGVSVGYTF. The CDR3 coding sequence is TGTGCCAGCAGCCCCTCGGGGGTATCCGTGGGCTACACCTTC.

This sequence joins TRBV4-2 and TRBJ1-1, with a possible D match to TRBD1 (5 bases). CDR3 length: 16 residues. Germline V CDR1 and CDR2: LGHNA, YNFKEQ. The V gene lost 8 bases and the J gene lost 0 bases, with 19 bases spanning the gap. CDR3 region: CASVPGLQYLNTEAFF. CDR3 DNA: TGTGCCAGCGTCCCGGGACTTCAATACTTGAACACTGAAGCTTTCTTT.

This chain connects TRBV18 to TRBJ1-1; perhaps TRBD1 as D (6 bases). Germline values: CDR1 KGHSH, CDR2 LQKENI. Trimming removed 5 bases at V and 1 base at J, with 20 bases between. The length of the CDR3 is 17 residues. CDR3 bases: TGTGCCAGCTCATCCGGGCGCAGGGGTGCAGGGAACACTGAAGCTTTCTTT. Translated: CASSSGRRGAGNTEAFF. The full variable domain, in which reference TRBV18 and TRBJ1-1 provide the parts outside the CDR3, is NAGVMQNPRHLVRRRGQEARLRCSPMKGHSHVYWYRQLPEEGLKFMVYLQKENIIDESGMPKERFSAEFPKEGPSILRIQQVVRGDSAAYFCASSSGRRGAGNTEAFFGQGTRLTVV.

The rearrangement uses TRBV28 and TRBJ2-7, with D hard to call. The CDR3 runs to 11 residues. Trimming shortened V by 5 bases and J by 3 bases, and 5 bases separated the two germline ends. CDR1 and CDR2 from the germline V gene are MDHEN and SYDVKM. The CDR3, as DNA: TGTGCCAGCAGTGTCGGCTACGAGCAGTACTTC. It encodes CASSVGYEQYF. The whole variable domain, remainder taken from reference TRBV28 and TRBJ2-7, is DVKVTQSSRYLVKRTGEKVFLECVQDMDHENMFWYRQDPGLGLRLIYFSYDVKMKEKGDIPEGYSVSREKKERFSLILESASTNQTSMYLCASSVGYEQYFGPGTRLTVT.

The V gene is TRBV7-3, the J gene TRBJ2-1; 10 nucleotides agree with TRBD2. V shed 2 bases, J shed 8 bases, and the junction held 6 bases outside the gene matches. Germline loops: CDR1 SGHTA, CDR2 FQGTGA. The CDR3 is 15 amino acids. The CDR3 spells CASSLEAGGLHEQFF. The CDR3 DNA is TGTGCCAGCAGCTTAGAAGCGGGAGGGCTCCATGAGCAGTTCTTC. Complete variable domain (other parts from reference TRBV7-3 and TRBJ2-1): GAGVSQTPSNKVTEKGKYVELRCDPISGHTALYWYRQSLGQGPEFLIYFQGTGAADDSGLPNDRFFAVRPEGSVSTLKIQRTERGDSAVYLCASSLEAGGLHEQFFGPGTRLTVL.

The CDR3: CSVIQGEGNYGYTF. The CDR3 coding sequence is TGCAGCGTTATACAGGGGGAGGGCAACTATGGCTACACCTTC. The chain combines TRBV29-1 with TRBJ1-2; TRBD1 matches 8 bases. After removal of 5 bases from V and 2 bases from J, the junction contained 7 bases not matched to a gene. CDR1 SQVTM and CDR2 ANQGSEA come from the germline V gene. The CDR3 sequence is 14 residues long.

This chain links TRBV23-1 with TRBJ1-5, with D perhaps matching TRBD1 (5 bases). TRBV23-1 is marked as an open reading frame, function uncertain. The CDR3 extends over 13 amino acids. Trimming shortened V by 7 bases and J by 3 bases, and 10 bases separated the two germline ends. Written as DNA, the CDR3 is TGCGCCAGCACGGGGGGGTACAATCAGCCCCAGCATTTT. This gives the protein CASTGGYNQPQHF.

The chain is built from TRBV5-1 and TRBJ2-5, with D tentatively TRBD1 (6 bases). The J call is doubtful: the DNA matches TRBJ2-7 better. Germline V gene lookup returns CDR1 SGHRS and CDR2 YFSETQ. The CDR3 runs 13 residues. CDR3 amino acids: CASSLADRYEQYF. The CDR3 DNA reads TGCGCCAGCAGCTTGGCCGACAGGTACGAGCAGTACTTC.

The genes are TRBV14 and TRBJ1-6; no clear D gene. V dropped 0 bases and J dropped 6 bases, with 6 bases sitting between them. CDR1 is SGHDN, CDR2 FVKESK, per germline. The CDR3 consists of 14 residues. The CDR3 loop is CASSQEVGNSPLHF. CDR3 coding DNA: TGTGCCAGCAGCCAAGAGGTCGGTAATTCACCCCTCCACTTT.